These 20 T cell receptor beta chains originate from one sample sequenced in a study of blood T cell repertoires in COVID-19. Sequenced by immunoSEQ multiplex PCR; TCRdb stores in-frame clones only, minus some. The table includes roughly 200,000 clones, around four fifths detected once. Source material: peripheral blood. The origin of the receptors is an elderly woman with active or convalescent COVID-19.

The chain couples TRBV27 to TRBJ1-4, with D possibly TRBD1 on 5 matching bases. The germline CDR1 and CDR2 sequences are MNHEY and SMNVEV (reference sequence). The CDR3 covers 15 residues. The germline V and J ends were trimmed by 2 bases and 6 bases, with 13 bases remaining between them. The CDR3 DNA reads TGTGCCAGCAGTTTACAGGCAGGGCATTATGAAAAACTGTTTTTT. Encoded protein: CASSLQAGHYEKLFF.

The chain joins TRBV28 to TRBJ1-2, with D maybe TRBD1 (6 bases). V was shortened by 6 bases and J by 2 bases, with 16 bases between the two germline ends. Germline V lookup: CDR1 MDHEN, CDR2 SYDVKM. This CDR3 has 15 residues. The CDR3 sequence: CASSLMAGANYGYTF. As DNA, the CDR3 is TGTGCCAGCAGCCTAATGGCGGGGGCCAACTATGGCTACACCTTC.

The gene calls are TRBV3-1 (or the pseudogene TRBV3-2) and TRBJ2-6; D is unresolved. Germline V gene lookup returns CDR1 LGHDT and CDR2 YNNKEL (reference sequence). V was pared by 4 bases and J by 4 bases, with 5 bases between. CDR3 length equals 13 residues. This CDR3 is CASSPGGANVLTF. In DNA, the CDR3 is TGTGCCAGCAGCCCTGGCGGGGCCAACGTCCTGACTTTC.

The CDR3 DNA follows: TGTGCCAGCGGAGGTAGGAACTATGGCTACACCTTC. This sequence encodes CASGGRNYGYTF. This chain joins TRBV6-5 and TRBJ1-2; D unresolved. The CDR3 loop spans 12 amino acids. Germline V gives CDR1 MNHEY, CDR2 SVGAGI. V dropped 8 bases and J dropped 2 bases, with 9 bases sitting between them.

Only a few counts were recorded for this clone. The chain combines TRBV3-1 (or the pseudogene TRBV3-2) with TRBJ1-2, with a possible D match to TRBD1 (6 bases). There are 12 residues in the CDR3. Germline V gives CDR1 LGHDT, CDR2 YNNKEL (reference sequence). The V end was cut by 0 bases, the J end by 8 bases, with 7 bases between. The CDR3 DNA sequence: TGTGCCAGCAGCCAAGAAGGACAGGGCTACACCTTC. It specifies CASSQEGQGYTF.

In nucleotides, the CDR3 is TGTGCCAGCAGTTCTACAGGGTCTGAGCAGTTCTTC. Encoded protein: CASSSTGSEQFF. The chain is built from TRBV2 and TRBJ2-1, with D perhaps TRBD1 (6 bases). Germline V CDR1 and CDR2: SNHLY, FYNNEI. Between the trimmed V and J ends, which lost 5 bases and 9 bases, there was a span of 11 bases. The CDR3 has 12 residues. Complete variable domain (other parts from reference TRBV2 and TRBJ2-1): EPEVTQTPSHQVTQMGQEVILRCVPISNHLYFYWYRQILGQKVEFLVSFYNNEISEKSEIFDDQFSVERPDGSNFTLKIRSTKLEDSAMYFCASSSTGSEQFFGPGTRLTVL.

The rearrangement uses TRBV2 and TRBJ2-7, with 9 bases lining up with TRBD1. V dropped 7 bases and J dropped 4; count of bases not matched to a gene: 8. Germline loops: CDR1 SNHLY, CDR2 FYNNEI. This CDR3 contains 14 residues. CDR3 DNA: TGTGCCAGCAAACGGGACAGGGCTTCTTACGAGCAGTACTTC. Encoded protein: CASKRDRASYEQYF. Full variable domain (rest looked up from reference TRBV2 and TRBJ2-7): EPEVTQTPSHQVTQMGQEVILRCVPISNHLYFYWYRQILGQKVEFLVSFYNNEISEKSEIFDDQFSVERPDGSNFTLKIRSTKLEDSAMYFCASKRDRASYEQYFGPGTRLTVT.

The CDR3 coding sequence is TGTGCCAGCAGTCCAGCGGCTAGCACAGAGACCCAGTACTTC. This sequence encodes CASSPAASTETQYF. The rearrangement uses TRBV5-4 and TRBJ2-5, with a tentative D call TRBD2 (5 bases). CDR1 and CDR2 (germline): SGHNT, YYREEE (reference sequence). V dropped 5 bases and J dropped 4 bases, with 15 bases sitting between them. There are 14 residues in the CDR3.

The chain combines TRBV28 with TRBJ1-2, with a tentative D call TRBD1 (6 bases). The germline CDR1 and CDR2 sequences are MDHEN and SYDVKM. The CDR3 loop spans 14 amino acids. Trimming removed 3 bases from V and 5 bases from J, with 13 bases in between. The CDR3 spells CASSLGADTYGYTF. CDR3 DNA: TGTGCCAGCAGTTTGGGGGCAGATACTTATGGCTACACCTTC.

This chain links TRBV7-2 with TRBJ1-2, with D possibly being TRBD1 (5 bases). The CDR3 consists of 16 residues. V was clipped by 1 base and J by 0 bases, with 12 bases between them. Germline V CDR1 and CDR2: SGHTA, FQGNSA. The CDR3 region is CASSLDAGGTNYGYTF. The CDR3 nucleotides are TGTGCCAGCAGCTTAGACGCCGGGGGGACTAACTATGGCTACACCTTC.

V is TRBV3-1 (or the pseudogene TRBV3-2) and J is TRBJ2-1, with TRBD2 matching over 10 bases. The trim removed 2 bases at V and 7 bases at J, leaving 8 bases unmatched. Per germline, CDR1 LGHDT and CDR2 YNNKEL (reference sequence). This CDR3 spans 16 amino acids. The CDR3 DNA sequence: TGTGCCAGCAGCCAACGACCGGGGACTAGCGATAATGAGCAGTTCTTC. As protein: CASSQRPGTSDNEQFF.

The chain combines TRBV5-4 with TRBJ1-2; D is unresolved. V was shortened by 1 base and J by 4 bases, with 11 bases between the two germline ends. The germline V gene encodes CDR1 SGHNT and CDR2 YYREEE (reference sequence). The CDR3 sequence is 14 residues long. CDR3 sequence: CASSLSRGGYGYTF. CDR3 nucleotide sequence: TGTGCCAGCAGCTTGAGCCGGGGTGGCTATGGCTACACCTTC.

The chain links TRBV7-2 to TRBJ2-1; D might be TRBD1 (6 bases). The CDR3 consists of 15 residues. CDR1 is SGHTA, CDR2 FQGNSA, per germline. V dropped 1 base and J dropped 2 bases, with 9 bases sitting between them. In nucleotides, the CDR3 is TGTGCCAGCAGCTTAGGTTGGGGGCCCTACAATGAGCAGTTCTTC. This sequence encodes CASSLGWGPYNEQFF.

The CDR3 DNA is TGTGCCAGCAGCGTAGGTCCGGGGAGCTCCTACGAGCAGTACTTC. It is translated as CASSVGPGSSYEQYF. The chain is built from TRBV9 and TRBJ2-7, with TRBD2 as a possible D gene (5 bases). Germline V gene sequence: CDR1 SGDLS, CDR2 YYNGEE. V was clipped by 0 bases and J by 0 bases, with 10 bases between them. The CDR3 has 15 residues.

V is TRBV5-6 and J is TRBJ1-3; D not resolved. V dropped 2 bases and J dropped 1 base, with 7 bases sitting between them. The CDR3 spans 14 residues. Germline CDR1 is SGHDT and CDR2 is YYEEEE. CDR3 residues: CASSFRFSGNTIYF. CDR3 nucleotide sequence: TGTGCCAGCAGCTTTCGGTTTTCTGGAAACACCATATATTTT.

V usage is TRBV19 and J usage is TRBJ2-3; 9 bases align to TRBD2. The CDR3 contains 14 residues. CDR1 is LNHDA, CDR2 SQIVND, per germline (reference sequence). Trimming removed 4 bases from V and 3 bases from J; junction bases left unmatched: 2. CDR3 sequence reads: CASSSGGATDTQYF. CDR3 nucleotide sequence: TGTGCCAGTAGTAGCGGGGGGGCAACAGATACGCAGTATTTT.

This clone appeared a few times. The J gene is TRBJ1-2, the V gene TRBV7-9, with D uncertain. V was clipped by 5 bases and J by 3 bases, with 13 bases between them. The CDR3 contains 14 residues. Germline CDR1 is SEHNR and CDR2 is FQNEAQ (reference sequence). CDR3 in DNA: TGTGCCAGCAGCCCCGGGGTTATGGACTATGGCTACACCTTC. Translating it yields CASSPGVMDYGYTF.

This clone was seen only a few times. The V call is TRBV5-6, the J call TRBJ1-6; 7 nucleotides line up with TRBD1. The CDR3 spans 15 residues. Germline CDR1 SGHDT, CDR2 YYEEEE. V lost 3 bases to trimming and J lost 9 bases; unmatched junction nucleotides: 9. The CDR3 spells CASSSGQAGLSPLHF. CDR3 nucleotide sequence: TGTGCCAGCAGCTCCGGACAGGCGGGGCTTTCACCCCTCCACTTT.

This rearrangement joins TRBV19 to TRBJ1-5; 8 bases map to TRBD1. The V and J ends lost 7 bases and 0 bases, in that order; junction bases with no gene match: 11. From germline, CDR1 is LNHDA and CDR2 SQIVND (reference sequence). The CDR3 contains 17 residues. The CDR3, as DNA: TGTGCCAGTACACCGGGACAGGCCTACTATAGCAATCAGCCCCAGCATTTT. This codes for CASTPGQAYYSNQPQHF.

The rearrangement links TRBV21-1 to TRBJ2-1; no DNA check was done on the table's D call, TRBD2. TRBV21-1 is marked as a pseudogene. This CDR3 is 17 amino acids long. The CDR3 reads CASSSDPSGESYNEQFF. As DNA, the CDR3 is TGTGCCAGCAGCAGCGACCCTAGCGGGGAGTCCTACAATGAGCAGTTCTTC.